The 32 T cell receptor gamma chains given below trace back to one sample, sequenced in a study of Vδ1+ human thymocytes. For these receptors, no antigen is known. Study observations and caveats: Thymic TRG and TRD repertoires appeared highly polyclonal.

The template was reverse-transcribed extracted RNA. The CDR3 regions were amplified by multiplex PCR from V-gene primers to a constant-region primer. TCRdb reanalysed the multiplex PCR reads with CATT. Altogether 6,000 to 7,000 gamma-chain clones are present, roughly 45% being singletons, with the ten largest covering more than 1.5%. Sequencing input: Vdelta1+ gamma-delta thymocytes from the thymus. Subset noted: FACS-sorted CD3+ TCRalphabeta- TCRVdelta1+ TCRVdelta2- thymocytes. The receptors come from a boy younger than two who had congenital heart surgery.

A note on this clone: Other DNA sequences in this sample translate to the same CDR3. V gene TRGV4 combines with J gene TRGJ1 or TRGJ2. Trimming took 1 base from V and 2 from J; bases not matched to a gene: 2. The CDR3 runs to 13 residues. Per the germline V gene, CDR1 is EGSTGY and CDR2 is YDSYTSSV. Here the CDR3 reads CATWDGDYYKKLF. The CDR3 coding sequence is TGTGCCACCTGGGATGGTGATTATTATAAGAAACTCTTT.

This clone was seen just once. A much larger clone differs by one base, so this may be a read error. J is TRGJ1 or TRGJ2 and V is TRGV5. No J segment appears in TCRdb, so it was assigned here by matching the sequence to germline. This CDR3 is built from 12 residues. CDR1 and CDR2 from the germline V gene are VINAFY and YDVSNSKD. CDR3 coding DNA: TGTGCCACCTGGGACAGGTATTACAAGAAACTCTTT. This gives the protein CATWDRYYKKLF.

The rearrangement joins TRGV3 to TRGJ1 or TRGJ2. The J gene, absent from TCRdb, was called here by matching the DNA to germline. V was clipped by 0 bases and J by 4 bases; unmatched bases: 9. Per the germline V gene, CDR1 is VTNTFY and CDR2 is YDVSTARD (reference sequence). This CDR3 comprises 15 residues. For the CDR3, the DNA is TGTGCCACCTGGGACAGGCCGAAACGGTATTATAAGAAACTCTTT. Its translation is CATWDRPKRYYKKLF.

Details on this clone: The same CDR3 can be traced to other DNA sequences in this sample. The gene calls are TRGV3 and TRGJ1 or TRGJ2. The J gene comes from matching the DNA to germline here; TCRdb lacks it. There are 12 residues in the CDR3. Germline V gives CDR1 VTNTFY, CDR2 YDVSTARD (reference sequence). V shed 0 bases and J 10 bases; nucleotides not matched to a gene: 6. CDR3 protein: CATWDRLGKKLF. The CDR3 DNA follows: TGTGCCACCTGGGACAGGCTGGGAAAGAAACTCTTT.

The chain couples TRGV5 to TRGJ1 or TRGJ2. Here the J gene came from matching the DNA to germline, since TCRdb omits it. CDR1 is VINAFY and CDR2 is YDVSNSKD in the germline V gene. The V segment lost 4 bases and the J segment 5 bases; nucleotides outside the gene matches: 5. The CDR3 has 12 amino acids. The CDR3 sequence is CATWEDHYKKLF. The CDR3 nucleotides are TGTGCCACCTGGGAAGACCATTATAAGAAACTCTTT.

This clone was counted only a few times. This rearrangement joins TRGV9 to TRGJ1 or TRGJ2. Germline CDR1 and CDR2: GITISATS and ISYDGTV (reference sequence). CDR3 size: 11 residues. V was clipped by 5 bases and J by 4 bases; unmatched bases: 2. For the CDR3, the DNA is TGTGCCTTGTGGGGGTATTATAAGAAACTCTTT. Translation: CALWGYYKKLF.

The J gene is TRGJ1 or TRGJ2, the V gene TRGV3. TCRdb records no J gene; here it was assigned by comparing the DNA to germline. Looked up from germline, CDR1 is VTNTFY and CDR2 is YDVSTARD (reference sequence). V gave up 3 bases and J gave up 7 bases; unmatched junction bases: 6. The CDR3 covers 12 residues. The CDR3 region has the DNA TGTGCCACCTGGGACTTATACTATAAGAAACTCTTT. Its protein product is CATWDLYYKKLF.

The chain combines TRGV8 with TRGJP1. No J segment appears in TCRdb, so it was assigned here by matching the sequence to germline. Germline V gives CDR1 VENAVY, CDR2 YDSYNSRV. V trimming: 8 bases; J trimming: 1 base; junction bases outside the gene matches: 4. CDR3 length equals 13 residues. CDR3 amino acids: CATLLTTGWFKIF. CDR3 nucleotides: TGTGCCACCTTACTTACCACTGGTTGGTTCAAGATATTT.

This chain joins TRGV8 and TRGJP2. TCRdb records no J gene; here it was assigned by comparing the DNA to germline. The germline CDR1 and CDR2 sequences are VENAVY and YDSYNSRV. This CDR3 is built from 11 residues. V shed 6 bases and J 8 bases; nucleotides not matched to a gene: 3. CDR3 in amino acids: CATWQDWIKTF. The CDR3 DNA sequence: TGTGCCACCTGGCAAGATTGGATCAAGACGTTT.

The rearrangement joins TRGV3 to TRGJ1 or TRGJ2. TCRdb carries no J gene annotation; the J gene was assigned here by matching the DNA with germline. Germline lookup yields CDR1 VTNTFY and CDR2 YDVSTARD (reference sequence). CDR3 size: 14 residues. The J segment lost 6 bases and the V segment lost 0 bases, leaving 8 bases of the junction unmatched. The CDR3 DNA reads as TGTGCCACCTGGGACAGGGCGAGCAGTTATAAGAAACTCTTT. Translating gives CATWDRASSYKKLF.

This chain connects TRGV4 to TRGJ1 or TRGJ2. Germline CDR1 and CDR2: EGSTGY and YDSYTSSV. This CDR3 is built from 15 residues. V lost 0 bases to trimming and J lost 1 base; unmatched junction nucleotides: 6. CDR3 loop: CATWDGRGNYYKKLF. The CDR3 DNA sequence: TGTGCCACCTGGGATGGGCGAGGTAATTATTATAAGAAACTCTTT.

This sequence joins TRGV9 and TRGJ1 or TRGJ2. As TCRdb names no J gene, one was assigned here on the basis of a DNA match to germline. Germline CDR1 GITISATS, CDR2 ISYDGTV (reference sequence). The CDR3 length is 13 residues. J was trimmed by 2 bases and V by 3 bases; bases with no gene match: 4. This CDR3 is CALWERYYYKKLF. The CDR3 DNA follows: TGTGCCTTGTGGGAGCGATATTATTATAAGAAACTCTTT.

The genes are TRGV4 and TRGJ1 or TRGJ2. The germline gives CDR1 EGSTGY, CDR2 YDSYTSSV. Losses at the gene ends were 1 base for V and 2 bases for J; bases not matched to a gene: 5. This CDR3 has 14 residues. CDR3 bases: TGTGCCACCTGGGATGGATTCCATTATTATAAGAAACTCTTT. The encoded protein is CATWDGFHYYKKLF.

The J gene is TRGJP, the V gene TRGV9. The J gene was missing in TCRdb and was found by matching the end of the DNA to germline. The CDR3 is 15 residues long. V shed 0 bases, J shed 9 bases, and the junction held 2 bases outside the gene matches. Germline loops: CDR1 GITISATS, CDR2 ISYDGTV (reference sequence). The CDR3 is CALWEVRLGKKIKVF. CDR3 nucleotide sequence: TGTGCCTTGTGGGAGGTGAGGTTGGGCAAAAAAATCAAGGTATTT.

The J gene corresponds to TRGJ1 or TRGJ2; a V gene call is absent. CDR3 length: 13 amino acids. The DNA for the CDR3 is TGTGCCACCTGGGACAGGCTATCGGATAAGAAACTCTTT. It encodes CATWDRLSDKKLF.

The V gene is listed as TRGV4; no J gene was called. Germline assignment: CDR1 EGSTGY and CDR2 YDSYTSSV. This CDR3 has 12 residues. CDR3 amino acids: CATWDLRYKKLF. DNA of the CDR3: TGTGCCACCTGGGATTTACGTTATAAGAAACTATTT.

Concerning this clone: Other DNA sequences in this specimen translate into the identical CDR3. V gene TRGV9 combines with J gene TRGJ1 or TRGJ2. The CDR3 has 12 amino acids. The ends lost 2 bases at V and 4 bases at J; junction bases unmatched: 2. The germline CDR1 and CDR2 sequences are GITISATS and ISYDGTV (reference sequence). Here the CDR3 reads CALWEDYYKKLF. In nucleotides, the CDR3 is TGTGCCTTGTGGGAGGACTATTATAAGAAACTCTTT.

V is TRGV5 and J is TRGJ1 or TRGJ2. No J segment appears in TCRdb, so it was assigned here by matching the sequence to germline. V was clipped by 0 bases and J by 3 bases; unmatched bases: 8. The germline CDR1 and CDR2 sequences are VINAFY and YDVSNSKD. The CDR3 is 15 residues long. CDR3 loop: CATWDRRGGYYKKLF. The CDR3 coding sequence is TGTGCCACCTGGGACAGGCGAGGGGGTTATTATAAGAAACTCTTT.

The chain couples TRGV3 to TRGJ1 or TRGJ2. As TCRdb names no J gene, one was assigned here on the basis of a DNA match to germline. Germline V gene data show CDR1 as VTNTFY and CDR2 as YDVSTARD (reference sequence). Trimming removed 1 base from V and 5 bases from J; junction bases left unmatched: 14. The CDR3 consists of 16 residues. CDR3 nucleotides: TGTGCCACCTGGGACAGCGACCGAATTTTGCATTATAAGAAACTCTTT. It is translated as CATWDSDRILHYKKLF.

The chain combines TRGV9 with TRGJ1 or TRGJ2. The ends lost 3 bases at V and 11 bases at J; junction bases unmatched: 7. The CDR3 consists of 11 residues. Germline CDR1 is GITISATS and CDR2 is ISYDGTV (reference sequence). In DNA, the CDR3 is TGTGCCTTGTGGGAGCGGGAGGAGAAACTCTTT. Protein product: CALWEREEKLF.

The V gene is TRGV8, the J gene TRGJP1. From germline, CDR1 is VENAVY and CDR2 YDSYNSRV. The V and J ends lost 5 bases and 13 bases, in that order; junction bases with no gene match: 7. The CDR3 has 11 residues. This chain's CDR3 is CATWAFKFKIF. As DNA, the CDR3 is TGTGCCACCTGGGCTTTCAAGTTCAAGATATTT.

The genes are TRGV3 and TRGJ1 or TRGJ2. Here the J gene came from matching the DNA to germline, since TCRdb omits it. Trimming cost V 5 bases and J 12 bases; bases outside gene matches: 13. This CDR3 comprises 12 residues. CDR1 is VTNTFY and CDR2 is YDVSTARD in the germline V gene (reference sequence). The DNA for the CDR3 is TGTGCCACCTGGGCGAAGTATTATGGGAAACTCTTT. Translated, it gives CATWAKYYGKLF.

This sequence joins TRGV4 and TRGJ1 or TRGJ2. TCRdb leaves out the J gene; it was filled in here by matching the DNA to germline. The CDR3 covers 12 residues. V shed 5 bases, J shed 4 bases, and the junction held 5 bases outside the gene matches. Germline V gene sequence: CDR1 EGSTGY, CDR2 YDSYTSSV. The CDR3 here is CATWVLYYKKLF. In nucleotides, the CDR3 is TGTGCCACCTGGGTACTCTATTATAAGAAACTCTTT.

The rearrangement joins TRGV5 to TRGJ1 or TRGJ2. No J gene was available from TCRdb, and it was assigned here by a germline match of the DNA. Germline CDR1 and CDR2: VINAFY and YDVSNSKD. V shed 6 bases and J 7 bases; nucleotides not matched to a gene: 3. The length of the CDR3 is 10 residues. The CDR3 protein is CATWTYKKLF. The CDR3 DNA reads as TGTGCCACCTGGACCTATAAGAAACTCTTT.

This chain uses TRGV5 with TRGJ1 or TRGJ2. TCRdb offers no J gene call, so here the DNA was matched to germline to obtain one. CDR1 and CDR2 from the germline V gene are VINAFY and YDVSNSKD. This CDR3 region has 12 residues. Trimming at V came to 0 bases and at J to 11 bases, leaving 7 bases not matched to a gene. The CDR3 DNA reads TGTGCCACCTGGGACAGGCCACGGGAGAAACTCTTT. Translated, it gives CATWDRPREKLF.

This clone was seen only a few times. This sample also contains other DNA sequences that code for the same CDR3. The rearrangement links TRGV5 to TRGJ1 or TRGJ2. The germline V gene encodes CDR1 VINAFY and CDR2 YDVSNSKD. V gave up 3 bases and J gave up 3 bases; unmatched junction bases: 2. The CDR3 has 12 amino acids. The CDR3 reads CATWDSYYKKLF. For the CDR3, the DNA is TGTGCCACCTGGGACTCTTATTATAAGAAACTCTTT.

This chain joins TRGV9 and TRGJ1 or TRGJ2. TCRdb leaves out the J gene; it was filled in here by matching the DNA to germline. The CDR3 consists of 13 residues. V lost 0 bases and J lost 7; bases outside the gene matches: 6. From germline, CDR1 is GITISATS and CDR2 ISYDGTV (reference sequence). This chain's CDR3 is CALWEVRIYKKLF. The CDR3 coding sequence is TGTGCCTTGTGGGAGGTGAGGATCTATAAGAAACTCTTT.

The V call is TRGV8, the J call TRGJP2. TCRdb supplies no J gene; here it was assigned by aligning the nucleotide sequence to germline. The germline CDR1 and CDR2 sequences are VENAVY and YDSYNSRV. The CDR3 loop spans 14 amino acids. The junction had 9 bases not matched to a gene; V was cut back by 5 bases and J by 6 bases. The CDR3 coding sequence is TGTGCCACCTGGGTTCGGATCGGTGATTGGATCAAGACGTTT. Translation: CATWVRIGDWIKTF.

Of note for this clone: The same CDR3 arises from other DNA sequences in this sample as well. V gene TRGV4 combines with J gene TRGJ1 or TRGJ2. No J segment appears in TCRdb, so it was assigned here by matching the sequence to germline. The ends lost 0 bases at V and 4 bases at J; junction bases unmatched: 3. The CDR3 covers 13 residues. From germline, CDR1 is EGSTGY and CDR2 YDSYTSSV. DNA for the CDR3: TGTGCCACCTGGGATGGGCGATATTATAAGAAACTCTTT. This sequence encodes CATWDGRYYKKLF.

The chain uses TRGV3 and TRGJ1 or TRGJ2. TCRdb leaves out the J gene; it was filled in here by matching the DNA to germline. Per the germline V gene, CDR1 is VTNTFY and CDR2 is YDVSTARD (reference sequence). There are 13 residues in the CDR3. Trimming at V came to 0 bases and at J to 12 bases, leaving 11 bases not matched to a gene. In DNA form, the CDR3 reads TGTGCCACCTGGGACAGGCTCGGTGGTCTGAAACTCTTT. The encoded protein is CATWDRLGGLKLF.

V and J are TRGV9 and TRGJ1 or TRGJ2. There are 11 residues in the CDR3. Germline CDR1 GITISATS, CDR2 ISYDGTV (reference sequence). The junction had 8 bases not matched to a gene; V was cut back by 3 bases and J by 12 bases. The CDR3 loop reads CALWEWRRKLF. CDR3 nucleotides: TGTGCCTTGTGGGAGTGGAGAAGGAAACTCTTT.

The chain joins TRGV8 to TRGJ1 or TRGJ2. TCRdb gives no J gene; it was assigned here by matching the DNA to germline. The CDR3 consists of 11 residues. After removal of 12 bases from V and 8 bases from J, the junction contained 13 bases not matched to a gene. Germline-derived CDR1 and CDR2 are VENAVY and YDSYNSRV. The CDR3, as DNA: TGTGCCGCCGGGAATTACAATAAGAAACTCTTT. Amino acids: CAAGNYNKKLF.